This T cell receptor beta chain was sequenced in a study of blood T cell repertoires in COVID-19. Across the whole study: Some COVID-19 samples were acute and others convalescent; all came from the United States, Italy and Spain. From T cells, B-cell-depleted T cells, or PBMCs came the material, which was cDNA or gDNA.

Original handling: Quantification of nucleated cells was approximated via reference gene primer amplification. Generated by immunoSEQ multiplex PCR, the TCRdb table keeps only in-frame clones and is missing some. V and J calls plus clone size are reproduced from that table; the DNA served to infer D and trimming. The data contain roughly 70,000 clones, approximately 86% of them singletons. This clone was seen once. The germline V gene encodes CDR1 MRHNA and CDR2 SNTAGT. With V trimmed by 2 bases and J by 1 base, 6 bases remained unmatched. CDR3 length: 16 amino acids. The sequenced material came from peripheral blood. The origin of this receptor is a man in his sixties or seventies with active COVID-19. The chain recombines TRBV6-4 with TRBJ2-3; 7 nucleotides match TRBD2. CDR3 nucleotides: TGTGCCAGCAGTGACGTTGGCGGGAGTGGCACAGATACGCAGTATTTT. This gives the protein CASSDVGGSGTDTQYF.